The T cell receptor beta chain under discussion was sequenced for a study of naive CD8 T cells in extremely preterm neonates. TCRdb keeps only in-frame clones here, not all; method: immunoSEQ multiplex PCR. Found here are approximately 4,900 clones, about 97% of them singletons; the top ten hold 6.5% to 9.5%. This CDR3 spans 13 amino acids. V lost 5 bases and J lost 6, with 13 bases in between. Looked up from germline, CDR1 is MNHNY and CDR2 is SVGAGI (reference sequence). This chain connects TRBV6-6 to TRBJ1-1, with D maybe TRBD1 (5 bases). The sample taken for sequencing was naive CD8+ T cells from blood. This sequence originates from a human donor in good health. CDR3 residues: CASSREAGAEAFF. The CDR3 DNA reads TGTGCCAGCAGTCGCGAAGCGGGGGCTGAAGCTTTCTTT.